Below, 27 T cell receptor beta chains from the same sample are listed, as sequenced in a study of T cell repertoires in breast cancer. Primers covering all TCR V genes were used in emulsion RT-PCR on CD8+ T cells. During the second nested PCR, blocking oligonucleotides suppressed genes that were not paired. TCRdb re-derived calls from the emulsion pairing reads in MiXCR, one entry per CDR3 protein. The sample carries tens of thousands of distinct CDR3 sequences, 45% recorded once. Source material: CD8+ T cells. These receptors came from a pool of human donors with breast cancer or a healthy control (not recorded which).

The CDR3 DNA sequence: TGTGCCAGTAGTATAACATGGACTAGCGGCCGCACAGATACGCAGTATTTT. It yields the protein CASSITWTSGRTDTQYF. This chain joins TRBV19 and TRBJ2-3; 10 nucleotides agree with TRBD2. CDR3 length: 17 residues. V shed 2 bases and J 1 base; nucleotides not matched to a gene: 6. Per the germline V gene, CDR1 is LNHDA and CDR2 is SQIVND (reference sequence).

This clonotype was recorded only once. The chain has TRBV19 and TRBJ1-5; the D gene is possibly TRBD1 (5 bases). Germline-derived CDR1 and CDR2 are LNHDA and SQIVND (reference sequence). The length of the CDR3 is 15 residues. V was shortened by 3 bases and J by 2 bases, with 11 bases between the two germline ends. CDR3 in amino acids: CASSMSRVGNQPQHF. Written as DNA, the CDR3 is TGTGCCAGTAGTATGTCCAGGGTTGGCAATCAGCCCCAGCATTTT.

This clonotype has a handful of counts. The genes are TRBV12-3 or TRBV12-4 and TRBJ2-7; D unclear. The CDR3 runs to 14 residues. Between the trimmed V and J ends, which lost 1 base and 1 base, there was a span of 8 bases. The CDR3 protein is CASSLESLSYEQYF. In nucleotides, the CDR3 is TGTGCCAGCAGTTTAGAAAGTTTGTCCTACGAGCAGTACTTC.

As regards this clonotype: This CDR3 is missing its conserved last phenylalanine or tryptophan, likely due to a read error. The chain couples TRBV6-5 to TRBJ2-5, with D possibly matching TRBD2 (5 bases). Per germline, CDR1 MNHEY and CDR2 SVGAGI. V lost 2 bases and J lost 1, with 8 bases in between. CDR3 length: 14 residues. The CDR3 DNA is TGTGCCAGCAGTTACCCCGGGATCCAAGAGACCCAGTACCTC. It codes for CASSYPGIQETQYL.

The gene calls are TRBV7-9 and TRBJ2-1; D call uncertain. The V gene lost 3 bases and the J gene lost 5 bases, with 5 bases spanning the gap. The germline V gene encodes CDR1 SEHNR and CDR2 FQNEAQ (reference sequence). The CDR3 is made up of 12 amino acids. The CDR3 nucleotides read TGTGCCAGCAGCTTTGGAGACAATGAGCAGTTCTTC. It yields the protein CASSFGDNEQFF.

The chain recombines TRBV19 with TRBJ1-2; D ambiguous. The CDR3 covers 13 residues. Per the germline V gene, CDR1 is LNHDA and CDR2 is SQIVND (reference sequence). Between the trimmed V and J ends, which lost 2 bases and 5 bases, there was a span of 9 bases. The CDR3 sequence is CASSISDSYGYTF. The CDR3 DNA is TGTGCCAGTAGTATATCCGATTCATATGGCTACACCTTC.

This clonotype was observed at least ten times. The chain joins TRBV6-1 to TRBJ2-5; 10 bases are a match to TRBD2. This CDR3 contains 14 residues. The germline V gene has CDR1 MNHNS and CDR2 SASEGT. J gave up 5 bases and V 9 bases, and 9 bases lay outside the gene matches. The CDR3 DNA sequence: TGTGCCAGTACGAGCGGGGGGGCGATGGAGACCCAGTACTTC. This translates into CASTSGGAMETQYF.

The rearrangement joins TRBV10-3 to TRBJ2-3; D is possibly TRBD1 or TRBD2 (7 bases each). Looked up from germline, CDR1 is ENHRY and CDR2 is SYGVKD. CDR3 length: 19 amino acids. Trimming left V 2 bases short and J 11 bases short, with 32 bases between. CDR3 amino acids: CAISETQGRAGRTGVGQYF. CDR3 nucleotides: TGTGCCATCAGTGAGACCCAGGGGAGGGCCGGTCGCACAGGGGTCGGGCAGTATTTT.

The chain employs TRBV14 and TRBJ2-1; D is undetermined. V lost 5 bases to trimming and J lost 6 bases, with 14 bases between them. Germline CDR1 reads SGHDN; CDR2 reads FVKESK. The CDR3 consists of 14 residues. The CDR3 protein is CASSSRGLFNEQFF. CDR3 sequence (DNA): TGTGCCAGCAGCTCCCGAGGCCTTTTCAATGAGCAGTTCTTC.

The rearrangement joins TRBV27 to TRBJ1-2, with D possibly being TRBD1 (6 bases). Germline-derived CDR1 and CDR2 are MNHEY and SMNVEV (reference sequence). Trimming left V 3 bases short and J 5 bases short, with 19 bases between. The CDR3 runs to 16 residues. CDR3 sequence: CASSLRLGGRGYGYTF. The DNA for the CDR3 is TGTGCCAGCAGTTTGCGGTTGGGGGGCCGGGGTTATGGCTACACCTTC.

The CDR3 DNA follows: TGCAGTTGCCTGGCACGCCCCTACAATGAGCAGTTCTTC. Translation gives CSCLARPYNEQFF. The chain uses TRBV20-1 and TRBJ2-1, with no clear D. Germline CDR1 DFQATT, CDR2 SNEGSKA (reference sequence). Trimming shortened V by 8 bases and J by 2 bases, and 13 bases separated the two germline ends. The CDR3 has 13 amino acids.

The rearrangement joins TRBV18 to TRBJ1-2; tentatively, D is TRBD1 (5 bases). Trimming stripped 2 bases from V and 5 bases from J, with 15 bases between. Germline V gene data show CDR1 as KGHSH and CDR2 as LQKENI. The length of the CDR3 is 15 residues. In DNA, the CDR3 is TGTGCCAGCTCACCAGGACAAAGCTTCTGGTATGGCTACACCTTC. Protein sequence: CASSPGQSFWYGYTF.

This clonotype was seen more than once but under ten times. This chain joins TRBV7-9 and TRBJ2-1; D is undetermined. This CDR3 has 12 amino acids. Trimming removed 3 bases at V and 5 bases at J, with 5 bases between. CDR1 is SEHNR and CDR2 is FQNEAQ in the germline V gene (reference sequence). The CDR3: CASSFEDNEQFF. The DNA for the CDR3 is TGTGCCAGCAGCTTCGAAGACAATGAGCAGTTCTTC.

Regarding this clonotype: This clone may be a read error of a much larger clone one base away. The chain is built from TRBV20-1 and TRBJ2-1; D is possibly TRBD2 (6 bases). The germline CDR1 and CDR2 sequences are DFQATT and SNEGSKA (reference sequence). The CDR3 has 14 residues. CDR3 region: CGARSGVLYNEQFF. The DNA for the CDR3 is TGCGGTGCTCGCTCGGGGGTTCTCTACAATGAGCAGTTCTTC.

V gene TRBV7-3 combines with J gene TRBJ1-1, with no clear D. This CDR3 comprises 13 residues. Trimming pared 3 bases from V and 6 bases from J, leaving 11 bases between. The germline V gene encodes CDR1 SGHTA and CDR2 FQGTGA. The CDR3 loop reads CASSFHANSEAFF. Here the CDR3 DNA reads TGTGCCAGCAGCTTCCACGCAAATTCTGAAGCTTTCTTT.

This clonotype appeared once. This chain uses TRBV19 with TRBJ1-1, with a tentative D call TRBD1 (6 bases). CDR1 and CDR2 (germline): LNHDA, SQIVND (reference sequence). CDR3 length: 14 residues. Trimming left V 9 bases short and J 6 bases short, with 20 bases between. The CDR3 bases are TGTGCCAGCGAGGCCGGGACAACGATACCTGAAGCTTTCTTT. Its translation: CASEAGTTIPEAFF.

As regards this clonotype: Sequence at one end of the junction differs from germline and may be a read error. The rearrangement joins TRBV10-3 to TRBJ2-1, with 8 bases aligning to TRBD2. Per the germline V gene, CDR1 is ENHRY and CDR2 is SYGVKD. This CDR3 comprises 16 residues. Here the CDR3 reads CAVSDGRVTTLHEQFF. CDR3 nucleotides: TGTGCCGTCAGTGACGGGAGGGTGACCACCTTGCATGAGCAGTTCTTC.

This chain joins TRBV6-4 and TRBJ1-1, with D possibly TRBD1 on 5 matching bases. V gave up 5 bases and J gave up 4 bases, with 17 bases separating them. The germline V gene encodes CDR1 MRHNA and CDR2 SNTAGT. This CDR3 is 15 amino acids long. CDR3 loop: CASSRGGERSTEAFF. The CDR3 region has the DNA TGTGCCAGCAGTCGGGGGGGAGAAAGGAGCACTGAAGCTTTCTTT.

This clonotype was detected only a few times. The CDR3 region is CASSKSGVGDTEAFF. CDR3 DNA: TGCGCCAGCAGCAAGTCAGGGGTGGGGGACACTGAAGCTTTCTTT. The chain recombines TRBV5-1 with TRBJ1-1; possibly TRBD1 for D (6 bases). V was clipped by 4 bases and J by 3 bases, with 16 bases between them. This CDR3 has 15 residues. Germline CDR1 reads SGHRS; CDR2 reads YFSETQ.

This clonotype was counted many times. The CDR3 nucleotides are TGTGCCAGCTCCCCCGGGAGTAACACTGAAGCTTTCTTT. Translating gives CASSPGSNTEAFF. The chain employs TRBV28 and TRBJ1-1; D is unresolved. CDR3 length: 13 residues. The V gene lost 8 bases and the J gene lost 2 bases, with 12 bases spanning the gap. Germline V CDR1 and CDR2: MDHEN, SYDVKM.

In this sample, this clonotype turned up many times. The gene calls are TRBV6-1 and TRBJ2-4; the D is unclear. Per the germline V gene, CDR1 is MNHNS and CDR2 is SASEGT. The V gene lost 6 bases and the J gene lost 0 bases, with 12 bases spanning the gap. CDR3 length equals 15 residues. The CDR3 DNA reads TGTGCCAGCAGAAGCGCTAGTCTAGCCAAAAACATTCAGTACTTC. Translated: CASRSASLAKNIQYF.

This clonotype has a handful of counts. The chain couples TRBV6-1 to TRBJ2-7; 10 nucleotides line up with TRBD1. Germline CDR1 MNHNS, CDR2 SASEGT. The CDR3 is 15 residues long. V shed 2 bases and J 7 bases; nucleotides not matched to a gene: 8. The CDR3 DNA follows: TGTGCCAGCAGTGAACGGGACAGGGGCCTCTCAGAGCAGTACTTC. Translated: CASSERDRGLSEQYF.

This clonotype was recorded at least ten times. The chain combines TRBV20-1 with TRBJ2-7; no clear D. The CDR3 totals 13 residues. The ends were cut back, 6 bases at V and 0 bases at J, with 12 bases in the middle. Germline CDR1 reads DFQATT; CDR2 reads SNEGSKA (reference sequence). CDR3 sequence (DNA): TGCAGTGCCTCTTTGGCCTTCTCCTACGAGCAGTACTTC. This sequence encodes CSASLAFSYEQYF.

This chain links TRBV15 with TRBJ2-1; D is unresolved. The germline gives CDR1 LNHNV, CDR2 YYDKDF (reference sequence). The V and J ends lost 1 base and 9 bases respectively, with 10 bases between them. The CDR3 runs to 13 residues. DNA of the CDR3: TGTGCCACCAGCAGAGTCCTACTCACTGAGCAGTTCTTC. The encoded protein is CATSRVLLTEQFF. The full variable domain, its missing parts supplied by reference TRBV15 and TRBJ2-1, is DAMVIQNPRYQVTQFGKPVTLSCSQTLNHNVMYWYQQKSSQAPKLLFHYYDKDFNNEADTPDNFQSRRPNTSFCFLDIRSPGLGDTAMYLCATSRVLLTEQFFGPGTRLTVL.

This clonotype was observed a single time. The CDR3 is CSARSALAYEQYF. The CDR3 DNA reads TGCAGTGCTAGAAGTGCACTAGCGTACGAGCAGTACTTC. The chain couples TRBV20-1 to TRBJ2-7, with 7 nucleotides matching TRBD2. The CDR3 is 13 amino acids. Trimming at V came to 2 bases and at J to 4 bases, leaving 5 bases not matched to a gene. Germline CDR1 reads DFQATT; CDR2 reads SNEGSKA (reference sequence).

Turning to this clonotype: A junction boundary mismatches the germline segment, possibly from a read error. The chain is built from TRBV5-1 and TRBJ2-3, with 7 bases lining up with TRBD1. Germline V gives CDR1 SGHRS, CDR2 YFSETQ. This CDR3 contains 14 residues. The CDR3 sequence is CASSLQGFEDTQYF. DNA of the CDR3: TGCGCCAGCAGCTTACAGGGGTTTGAAGATACGCAGTACTTT.

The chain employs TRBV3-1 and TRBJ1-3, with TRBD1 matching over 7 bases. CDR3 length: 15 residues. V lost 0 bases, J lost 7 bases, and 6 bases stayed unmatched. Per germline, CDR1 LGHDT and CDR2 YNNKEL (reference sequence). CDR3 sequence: CASSQDPTGHNTIYF. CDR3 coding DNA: TGTGCCAGCAGCCAAGATCCGACAGGGCACAACACCATATATTTT.